This T cell receptor (beta chain) was observed in a study of CD8 T cells in ankylosing spondylitis. CDR1 MNHEY and CDR2 SMNVEV come from the germline V gene (reference sequence). V lost 6 bases to trimming and J lost 7 bases, with 15 bases between them. The CDR3 has 13 amino acids. TCRdb reprocessed the 5' RACE reads with MiXCR, giving one entry per CDR3 protein. The sample carries under 250,000 distinct CDR3 sequences, approximately 12% recorded once. This clonotype was counted at least ten times. Source material: blood, either unsorted or a sorted T cell fraction (not recorded which). The V and J genes are TRBV27 and TRBJ1-2; D ambiguous. This TCR was sampled from a male donor with ankylosing spondylitis or in good health (not recorded which). The CDR3 region is CASSTPGNSGYTF. The CDR3 nucleotides read TGTGCCAGCAGCACACCGGGGAACAGTGGCTACACCTTC.